This T cell receptor (beta chain) is drawn from a study of blood T cells in healthy people across ages. General study points: Comparison with aged donors showed that long-lived donors had more naive CD4+ cells and higher diversity. Investigators treated diversity estimates from one million T cells as underestimates. The recorded TCR beta diversity per million T cells decreased in a roughly linear manner with age.

This CDR3 is 13 amino acids long. V was shortened by 9 bases and J by 2 bases, with 11 bases between the two germline ends. The germline V gene encodes CDR1 MNHEY and CDR2 SVGEGT. The second PCR ran roughly 7 to 12 cycles with a sample-barcoded 5' primer and J-beta primers. TCRdb independently ran MiXCR on the 5' RACE reads; one entry per CDR3 protein. The data show around 750,000 distinct CDR3 sequences, about 53% seen once. Healthy Russian Caucasian donors spanned ages 6 to 90 years. In regard to this clonotype: Its specificity is not known.

The TCR originated in a man older than 75 in good health. J is TRBJ1-5 and V is TRBV6-2 or TRBV6-3; D is ambiguous. Sequencing was carried out using blood. The CDR3 coding sequence is TGTGCCAGTAAGGACGGTGGCAATCAGCCCCAGCATTTT. This encodes CASKDGGNQPQHF.